Below are 4 T cell receptor beta chains sequenced from a single sample in a study of response to subunit inactivated influenza vaccine. TCRdb re-derived calls from the RT-PCR reads in MiXCR, one entry per CDR3 protein. The sample consists of some 480,000 distinct CDR3 sequences, roughly 11% of them appearing once. Sequencing was performed on PBMCs from blood, taken roughly 45 days after vaccination. The receptors stem from a man aged 50-60 years who received an inactivated influenza vaccine.

This chain links TRBV12-3 or TRBV12-4 with TRBJ2-7; D may be TRBD2 (5 bases). This CDR3 has 16 residues. Trimming removed 2 bases from V and 1 base from J, with 15 bases in between. The CDR3 spells CASSLSFGESSYEQYF. The CDR3 DNA reads as TGTGCCAGCAGTTTAAGTTTCGGGGAATCTTCCTACGAGCAGTACTTC.

This clonotype occurred many times. This chain links TRBV25-1 with TRBJ2-1, with 8 bases aligning to TRBD2. The CDR3 length is 15 residues. Unmatched junction bases numbered 12, after V lost 5 bases and J lost 9 bases. Looked up from germline, CDR1 is MGHDK and CDR2 is SYGVNS. CDR3 sequence: CASSSGAGAYREQFF. The CDR3, as DNA: TGTGCCAGCAGTTCCGGAGCGGGAGCTTACCGTGAGCAGTTCTTC.

This clonotype was seen ten or more times. The chain recombines TRBV29-1 with TRBJ2-3, with D perhaps being TRBD1 or TRBD2 (10 bases each). Germline CDR1 and CDR2: SQVTM and ANQGSEA. Deletions cut 6 bases from V and 3 bases from J, with 25 bases between. This CDR3 contains 17 residues. The CDR3 bases are TGCAGCGTCGGGGGACAGGGGCAGGGACTAGCGACAGATACGCAGTATTTT. Translating it yields CSVGGQGQGLATDTQYF.

This clonotype was detected a few times. This sequence joins TRBV5-1 and TRBJ2-3, with 14 bases matching TRBD2. Unmatched junction bases numbered 8, after V lost 1 base and J lost 4 bases. CDR1 is SGHRS and CDR2 is YFSETQ in the germline V gene. The length of the CDR3 is 18 residues. CDR3 in amino acids: CASSLTGRLAGGPDTQYF. The CDR3 DNA sequence: TGCGCCAGCAGCTTGACAGGGCGACTAGCGGGGGGGCCAGATACGCAGTATTTT. The full variable domain, with the rest looked up from reference TRBV5-1 and TRBJ2-3, is KAGVTQTPRYLIKTRGQQVTLSCSPISGHRSVSWYQQTPGQGLQFLFEYFSETQRNKGNFPGRFSGRQFSNSRSEMNVSTLELGDSALYLCASSLTGRLAGGPDTQYFGPGTRLTVL.